The source of this T cell receptor (beta chain) is a study of blood T cell repertoires in COVID-19. Study details: The cDNA or gDNA used as material had been derived from T cells, B-cell-depleted T cells, or PBMCs.

V lost 0 bases to trimming and J lost 2 bases, with 4 bases between them. CDR3 length: 13 amino acids. Germline V CDR1 and CDR2: SGHTS, YDEGEE. Turning to this clone: This sample also contains other DNA sequences that code for the same CDR3.

Residents of about 25 US areas, aged roughly 18 to 95 years, made up the participants. In the authors' workflow: Reference gene primer amplification gave estimated nucleated cell counts. Data came from immunoSEQ multiplex PCR; TCRdb stores just in-frame clones and leaves some out. From that table come the V and J calls and clone size; the DNA was used to work out D and trimming. This repertoire shows a few hundred thousand clones, 70% to 90% found once; its top ten account for around 7.4%. The receptor comes from a woman aged 40 to 55 with acute COVID-19. The sequencing input was PBMCs or T cells enriched from blood (not recorded which). The V call is TRBV5-8, the J call TRBJ2-3; unclear D gene. CDR3 bases: TGTGCCAGCAGCTTGGCCTCCACAGATACGCAGTATTTT. It translates to CASSLASTDTQYF.